The clone carrying this TCR beta chain was seen many times. Its antigen is undetermined. The data derive from a study of early T cells in non-severe SARS-CoV-2 infection. Study background: Chains were unpaired, as sequencing was done on bulk RNA from unsorted whole blood.

The CDR3 has 17 amino acids. With 5 bases removed from V and 7 bases from J, the gap between germline ends came to 30 bases. Looked up from germline, CDR1 is DFQATT and CDR2 is SNEGSKA (reference sequence). Study-wide points: In VDJdb matching, anti-spike CD8 responses were favored while private and CD4 specificities went missing.

Unique molecular identifiers were added to individual cDNA molecules. TCRdb independently ran MiXCR on the 5' RACE reads; one entry per CDR3 protein. The profile shows some 54,000 distinct CDR3 sequences, over 7.5% of them singletons. The clonotype was recovered from an adult who was a healthcare worker with PCR-confirmed SARS-CoV-2 infection or an uninfected control (not recorded which). The V and J genes are TRBV20-1 and TRBJ2-7; D is perhaps TRBD1 (6 bases). Source material: whole blood. The CDR3 DNA reads as TGCAGTGCTGAACCCCAGGGGCAGGGTCAAAGGTCGGGGGAGCAGTACTTC. Translation gives CSAEPQGQGQRSGEQYF.